What follows is one TCR beta chain and its context. Its antigen is currently unknown. The data were taken from a study of T-cell memory formation after mild COVID-19. Germline CDR1 reads SEHNR; CDR2 reads FQNEAQ (reference sequence). This CDR3 contains 15 residues. The V end was cut by 1 base, the J end by 6 bases, with 16 bases between. Whole-study results and caveats: Nothing showed for sure that second-wave clones peaking on day 37 were SARS-CoV-2 specific. Clones contracting day 15 to 85 were balanced CD4/CD8; later expanders leaned CD4+. Of the contracting clones, CD4+ ones lay mainly in CM and EM, and CD8+ ones in EMRA.

With constant-segment primers, 5'RACE yielded cDNA libraries of TCR alpha and TCR beta that carried sample barcodes and UMIs. In TCRdb, the 5' RACE reads were re-called with MiXCR into one record per CDR3 protein. This sample has approximately 400,000 distinct CDR3 sequences, with about a sixth found just once. The sequencing input was PBMCs or a T cell subset sorted from them (not recorded which). This TCR was recovered from a young man who had mild COVID-19 (a few samples of this study predate the infection). Cell type and time point are not known. This chain connects TRBV7-9 to TRBJ2-7; a possible D gene is TRBD1 (7 bases). This CDR3 is CASSLGAGGGGEQYF. DNA for the CDR3: TGTGCCAGCAGCTTAGGAGCAGGGGGAGGAGGCGAGCAGTACTTC.